The following is a TCR beta chain sequence with its context. Its specificity is not known. The sample originates from a study of T cell responses to AZD1222 COVID-19 vaccine. Regarding the study as a whole: Possibly, clonal diversity was underestimated; donors were largely white British and included more females. Spike was spanned by vaccine-associated CD4 TCRs, with dominance at 160-218 and 743-854. With two AZD1222 doses given, Spike-specific TCR breadth and depth both rose. At study baseline, merely several AZD1222 recipients were seropositive.

Sequencing was performed with immunoSEQ multiplex PCR; in TCRdb, only in-frame clones are kept and a portion is missing. The sample includes 90,000 to 130,000 clones, around 90% of them seen just once. V was pared by 5 bases and J by 5 bases, with 7 bases between. This CDR3 has 12 residues. Germline V gene data show CDR1 as SEHNR and CDR2 as FQNEAQ (reference sequence). Sequenced here: peripheral blood, sampled on day 0 of AZD1222 vaccination. This clonotype originated in an adult in good health. The chain employs TRBV7-9 and TRBJ2-1; D gene ambiguous. The CDR3 DNA is TGTGCCAGCAGCCTACTTAACAATGAGCAGTTCTTC. It specifies CASSLLNNEQFF.